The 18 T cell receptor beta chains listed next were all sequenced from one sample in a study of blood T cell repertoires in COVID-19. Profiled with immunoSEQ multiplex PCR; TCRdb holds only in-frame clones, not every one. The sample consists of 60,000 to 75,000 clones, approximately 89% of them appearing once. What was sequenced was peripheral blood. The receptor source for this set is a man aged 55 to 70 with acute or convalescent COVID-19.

CDR3: CASSLDGGDEQFF. CDR3 DNA: TGTGCCAGCAGCTTAGATGGCGGTGACGAGCAGTTCTTC. The chain links TRBV7-6 to TRBJ2-1; no firm D call. Germline assignment: CDR1 SGHVS and CDR2 FNYEAQ. The length of the CDR3 is 13 residues. The V end was cut by 1 base, the J end by 10 bases, with 11 bases between.

The CDR3: CATGQVSNYGYTF. The CDR3 DNA sequence: TGTGCCACGGGACAGGTTTCTAACTATGGCTACACCTTC. The chain employs TRBV10-3 and TRBJ1-2, with 8 bases that match TRBD1. Trimming removed 10 bases from V and 0 bases from J; junction bases left unmatched: 4. Germline loops: CDR1 ENHRY, CDR2 SYGVKD. The CDR3 contains 13 residues.

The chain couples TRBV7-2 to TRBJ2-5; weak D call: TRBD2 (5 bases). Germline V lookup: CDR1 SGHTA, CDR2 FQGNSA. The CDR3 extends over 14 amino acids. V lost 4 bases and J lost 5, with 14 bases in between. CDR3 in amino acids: CASSSSGAVETQYF. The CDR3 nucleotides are TGTGCCAGCAGCTCGAGCGGAGCGGTCGAGACCCAGTACTTC.

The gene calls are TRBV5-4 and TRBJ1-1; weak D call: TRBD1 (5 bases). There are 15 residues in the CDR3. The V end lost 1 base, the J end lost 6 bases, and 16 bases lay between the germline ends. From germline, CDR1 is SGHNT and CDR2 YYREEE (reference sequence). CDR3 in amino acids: CASSLQGVQSPEAFF. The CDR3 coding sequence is TGTGCCAGCAGCTTGCAGGGCGTACAGAGCCCTGAAGCTTTCTTT.

The CDR3 is CASSAEQGPYGYTF. The CDR3 nucleotides read TGTGCCAGCAGTGCGGAACAGGGACCCTATGGCTACACCTTC. J is TRBJ1-2 and V is TRBV2; D might be TRBD1 (6 bases). The V gene lost 4 bases and the J gene lost 4 bases, with 13 bases spanning the gap. Germline CDR1 is SNHLY and CDR2 is FYNNEI. The CDR3 is 14 residues long.

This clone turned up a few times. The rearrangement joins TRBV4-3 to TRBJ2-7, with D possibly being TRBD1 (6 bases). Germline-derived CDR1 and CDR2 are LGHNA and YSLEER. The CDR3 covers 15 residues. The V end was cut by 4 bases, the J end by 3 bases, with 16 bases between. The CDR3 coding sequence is TGCGCCAGCAGCCCTGACAGGACCCCTATCTACGAGCAGTACTTC. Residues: CASSPDRTPIYEQYF.

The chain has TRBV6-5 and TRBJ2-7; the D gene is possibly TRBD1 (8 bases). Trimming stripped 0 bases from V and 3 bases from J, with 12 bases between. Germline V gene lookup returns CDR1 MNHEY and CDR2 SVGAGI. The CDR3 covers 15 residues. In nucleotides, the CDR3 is TGTGCCAGCAGTTACTCGAGCGGGACAGGCTACGAGCAGTACTTC. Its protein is CASSYSSGTGYEQYF.

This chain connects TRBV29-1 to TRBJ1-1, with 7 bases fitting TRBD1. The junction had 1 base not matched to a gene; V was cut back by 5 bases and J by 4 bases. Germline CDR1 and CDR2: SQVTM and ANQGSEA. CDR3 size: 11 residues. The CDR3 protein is CSVHRGTEAFF. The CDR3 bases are TGCAGCGTTCACAGGGGCACTGAAGCTTTCTTT.

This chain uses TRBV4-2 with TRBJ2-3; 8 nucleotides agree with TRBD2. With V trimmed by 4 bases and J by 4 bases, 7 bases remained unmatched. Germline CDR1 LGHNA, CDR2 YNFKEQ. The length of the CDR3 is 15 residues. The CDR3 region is CASSRSGGRADTQYF. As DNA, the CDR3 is TGTGCCAGCAGCCGATCGGGGGGGCGGGCAGATACGCAGTATTTT.

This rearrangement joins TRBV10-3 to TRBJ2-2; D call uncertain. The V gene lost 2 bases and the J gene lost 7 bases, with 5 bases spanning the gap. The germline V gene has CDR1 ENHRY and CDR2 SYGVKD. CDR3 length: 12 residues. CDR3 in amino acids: CAISEGGGELFF. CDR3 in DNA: TGTGCCATCAGTGAGGGCGGCGGGGAGCTGTTTTTT.

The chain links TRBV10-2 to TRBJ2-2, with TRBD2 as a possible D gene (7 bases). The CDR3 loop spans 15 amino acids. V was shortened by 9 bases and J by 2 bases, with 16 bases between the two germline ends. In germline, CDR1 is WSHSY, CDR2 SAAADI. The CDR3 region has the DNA TGCGCCAGTAGGGGGGGTTGGGACAACACCGGGGAGCTGTTTTTT. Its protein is CASRGGWDNTGELFF.

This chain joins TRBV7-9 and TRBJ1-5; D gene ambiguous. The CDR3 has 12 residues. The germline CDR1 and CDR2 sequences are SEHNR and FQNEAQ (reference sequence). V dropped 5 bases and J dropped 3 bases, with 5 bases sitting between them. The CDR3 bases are TGTGCCAGCAGCCGAGACAATCAGCCCCAGCATTTT. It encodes CASSRDNQPQHF.

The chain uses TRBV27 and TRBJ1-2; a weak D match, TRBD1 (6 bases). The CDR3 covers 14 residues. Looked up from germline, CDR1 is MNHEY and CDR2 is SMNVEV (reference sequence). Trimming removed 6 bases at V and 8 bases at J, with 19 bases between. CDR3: CASRRGQSHNGYTF. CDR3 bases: TGTGCCAGCAGACGTGGACAGTCTCACAACGGCTACACCTTC.

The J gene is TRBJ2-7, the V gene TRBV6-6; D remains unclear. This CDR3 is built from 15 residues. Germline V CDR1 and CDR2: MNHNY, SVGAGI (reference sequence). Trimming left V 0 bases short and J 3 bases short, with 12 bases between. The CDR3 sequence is CASSYSRSLSYEQYF. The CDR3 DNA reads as TGTGCCAGCAGTTACTCGAGGTCACTCAGCTACGAGCAGTACTTC.

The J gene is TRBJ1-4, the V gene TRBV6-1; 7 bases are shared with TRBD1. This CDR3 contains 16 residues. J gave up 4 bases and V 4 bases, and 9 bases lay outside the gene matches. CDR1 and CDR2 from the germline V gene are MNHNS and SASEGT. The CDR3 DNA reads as TGTGCCAGCAGTGGGGTCCAAGGGACAGTTAATGAAAAACTGTTTTTT. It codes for CASSGVQGTVNEKLFF.

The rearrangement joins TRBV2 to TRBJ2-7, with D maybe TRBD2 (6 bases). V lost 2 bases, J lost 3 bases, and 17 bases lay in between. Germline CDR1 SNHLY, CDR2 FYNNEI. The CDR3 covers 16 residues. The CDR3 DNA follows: TGTGCCAGCAGTGAAAGTTTGGGCGGGGTGCACTACGAGCAGTACTTC. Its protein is CASSESLGGVHYEQYF.

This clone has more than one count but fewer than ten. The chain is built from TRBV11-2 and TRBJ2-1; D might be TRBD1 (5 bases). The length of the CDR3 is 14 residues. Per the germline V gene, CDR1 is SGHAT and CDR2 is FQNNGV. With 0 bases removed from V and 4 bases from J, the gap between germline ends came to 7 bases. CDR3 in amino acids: CASSLDRTYNEQFF. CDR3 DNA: TGTGCCAGCAGCTTAGACAGGACATACAATGAGCAGTTCTTC.

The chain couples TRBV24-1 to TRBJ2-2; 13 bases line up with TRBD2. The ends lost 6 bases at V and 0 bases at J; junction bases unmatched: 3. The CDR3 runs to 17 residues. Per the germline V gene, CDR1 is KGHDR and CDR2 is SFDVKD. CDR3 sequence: CATSSGLAGANTGELFF. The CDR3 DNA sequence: TGTGCCACCAGTTCAGGACTAGCGGGGGCGAACACCGGGGAGCTGTTTTTT.